The TCR beta chain under discussion was sequenced for a study of human T cells and chemical hapten exposure. Time point meaning: patch test 2, 6 weeks after DPC sensitization. Indicated treatment: therapeutic diphenylcyclopropenone sensitization with weekly scalp DPC. TCRdb ran MiXCR on the RACE reads and lists one entry per CDR3 protein. The sample gives about 140,000 distinct CDR3 sequences, about 12% of which show up once; 1.3% to 1.5% is in the top ten. The CDR3 totals 13 residues. Trimming removed 6 bases from V and 3 bases from J; junction bases left unmatched: 1. CDR1 and CDR2 from the germline V gene are MDHEN and SYDVKM.

The sample in question was whole blood, obtained in connection with sensitization to the hapten diphenylcyclopropenone (DPC). V is TRBV28 and J is TRBJ1-1; 10 nucleotides align to TRBD1. The sequence was collected from a woman aged 45-60 years with alopecia areata. Some clones in this sample may be carry-over from other donors' samples. The CDR3 reads CASRGTGDTEAFF. The CDR3, as DNA: TGTGCCAGCAGAGGGACAGGGGACACTGAAGCTTTCTTT.